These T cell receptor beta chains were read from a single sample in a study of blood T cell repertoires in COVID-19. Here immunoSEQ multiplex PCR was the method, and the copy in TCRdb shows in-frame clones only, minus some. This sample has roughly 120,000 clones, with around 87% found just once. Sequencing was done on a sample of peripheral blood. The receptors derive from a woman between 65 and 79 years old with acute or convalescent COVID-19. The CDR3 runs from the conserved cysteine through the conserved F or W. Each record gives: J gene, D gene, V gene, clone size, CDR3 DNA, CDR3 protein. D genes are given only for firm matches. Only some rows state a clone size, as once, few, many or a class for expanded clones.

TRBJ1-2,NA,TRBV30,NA,TGTGCCTGGAGTGTGAGGGAAAGCTACACCTTC,CAWSVRESYTF
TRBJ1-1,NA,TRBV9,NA,TGTGCCAGCAGCGTAGGGGCAGGGGTGACTGAAGCTTTCTTT,CASSVGAGVTEAFF
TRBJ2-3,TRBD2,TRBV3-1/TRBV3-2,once,TGTGCCAGCAGCCAAGCCCCTACTAGCGGCTTCACAGATACGCAGTATTTT,CASSQAPTSGFTDTQYF
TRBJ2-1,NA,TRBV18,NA,TGTGCCAGCTCACCTAGGACAGACTACAATGAGCAGTTCTTC,CASSPRTDYNEQFF
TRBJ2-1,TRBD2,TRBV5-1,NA,TGCGCCAGCAGCTTGGTGGTAGCGGGGGGGCCGAGTGAGCAGTTCTTC,CASSLVVAGGPSEQFF
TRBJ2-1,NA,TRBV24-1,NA,TGTGCCACCAGTGATTTTCAGGGGAGCTCCTACAATGAGCAGTTCTTC,CATSDFQGSSYNEQFF
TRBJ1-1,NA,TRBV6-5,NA,TGTGCCAGCAGTCGAGAAGCAGGGCTGAACACTGAAGCTTTCTTT,CASSREAGLNTEAFF
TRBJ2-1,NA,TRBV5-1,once,TGCGCCAGCAGCCCGAACTACTACTACAATGAGCAGTTCTTC,CASSPNYYYNEQFF
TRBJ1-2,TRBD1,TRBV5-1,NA,TGCGCCAGCAGCAGCTCGACAGGGCACTATGGCTACACCTTC,CASSSSTGHYGYTF
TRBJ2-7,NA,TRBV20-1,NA,TGCAGTGCTAGTACGGCCTACGAGCAGTACTTC,CSASTAYEQYF
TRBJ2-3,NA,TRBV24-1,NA,TGTGCCACCAGTGTCGGGGGTGTAGATACGCAGTATTTT,CATSVGGVDTQYF
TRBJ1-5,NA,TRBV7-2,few,TGTGCCAGCAGCTTAGGAGACACCAATCAGCCCCAGCATTTT,CASSLGDTNQPQHF
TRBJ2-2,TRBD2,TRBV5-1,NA,TGCGCCAGCAGCGGAAGGGGACTAGCGGGGGCGGCTCTCACCGGGGAGCTGTTTTTT,CASSGRGLAGAALTGELFF
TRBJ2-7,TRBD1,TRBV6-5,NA,TGTGCCAGCATTGGCAGTTGGACAGGGGGCAGAGAGCAGTACTTC,CASIGSWTGGREQYF
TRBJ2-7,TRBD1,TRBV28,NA,TGTGCCACCACGGACAGGGGTACGTACGAGCAGTACTTC,CATTDRGTYEQYF
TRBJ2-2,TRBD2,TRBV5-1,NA,TGCGCCAGCAGTCGCGGGGGATCGGCCGGGGAGCTGTTTTTT,CASSRGGSAGELFF
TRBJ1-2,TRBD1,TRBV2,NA,TGTGCCAGCAGCGAGACCCAGGGGGCTGACTATGGCTACACCTTC,CASSETQGADYGYTF
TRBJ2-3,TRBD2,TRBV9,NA,TGTGCCAGCAGCGTCTTAGCGGGGGGGATGACAGATACGCAGTATTTT,CASSVLAGGMTDTQYF
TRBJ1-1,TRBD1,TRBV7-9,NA,TGTGCCAGCGGGCGTCAGGGGGTGAACACTGAAGCTTTCTTT,CASGRQGVNTEAFF
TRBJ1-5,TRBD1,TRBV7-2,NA,TGTGCCAGCAGCTCAATGACAGGGCTTAGGGAGGGCAATCAGCCCCAGCATTTT,CASSSMTGLREGNQPQHF
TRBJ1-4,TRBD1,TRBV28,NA,TGTGCCAGCAGTTTACGGGACAGGGAAAAACTGTTTTTT,CASSLRDREKLFF
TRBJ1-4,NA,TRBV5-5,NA,TGTGCCAGCAGCTTGGAGACAGATAATGAAAAACTGTTTTTT,CASSLETDNEKLFF
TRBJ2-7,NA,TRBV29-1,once,TGCAGCGTTGAGACCAGCGTGTCCTACGAGCAGTACTTC,CSVETSVSYEQYF
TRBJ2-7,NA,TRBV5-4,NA,TGTGCCAGCAGCTTGAAAGGTTCGCGGGATGACTACGAGCAGTACTTC,CASSLKGSRDDYEQYF
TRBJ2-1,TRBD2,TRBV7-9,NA,TGTGCCAGCGTTAGCGGGGGGCCCCAGTTCTTC,CASVSGGPQFF
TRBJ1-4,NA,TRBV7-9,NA,TGTGCCAGCAGCTTATCCCCAGAAAAAAAACTGTTTTTT,CASSLSPEKKLFF
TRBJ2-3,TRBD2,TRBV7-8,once,TGTGCCAGCAGCCGAGGATGGACTAGCGGGGCCAGAGAGGGTTTAGTAGATACGCAGTATTTT,CASSRGWTSGAREGLVDTQYF
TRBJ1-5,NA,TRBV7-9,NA,TGTGCCAGCAGCTGGGGAACAGGACAGAGCAATCAGCCCCAGCATTTT,CASSWGTGQSNQPQHF
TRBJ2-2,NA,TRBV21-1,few,TGTGCCAGCAGCAAAGTTTGGGGACAGGAAGTCACCGGGGAGCTGTTTTTT,CASSKVWGQEVTGELFF
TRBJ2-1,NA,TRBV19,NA,TGTGCCAGTACTTCCCGCTCCTACAATGAGCAGTTCTTC,CASTSRSYNEQFF
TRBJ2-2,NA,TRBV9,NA,TGTGCCAGCAGCGTAGAGCCGAACACCGGGGAGCTGTTTTTT,CASSVEPNTGELFF
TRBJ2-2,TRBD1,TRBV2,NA,TGTGCCAGCAGTGTACAGGGGGCAACCGGGGAGCTGTTTTTT,CASSVQGATGELFF
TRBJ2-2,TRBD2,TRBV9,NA,TGTGCCAGCAGCGCATTAGCGGGGGGGCCTAACGGGGAGCTGTTTTTT,CASSALAGGPNGELFF
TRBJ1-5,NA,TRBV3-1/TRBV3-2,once,TGTGCCAGCAGCCCATATAGGGGGAGCAATCAGCCCCAGCATTTT,CASSPYRGSNQPQHF
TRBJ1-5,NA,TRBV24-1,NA,TGTGCCACCAGTGATTTTTCAGGGATATCTCAACAGCCCCAGCATTTT,CATSDFSGISQQPQHF
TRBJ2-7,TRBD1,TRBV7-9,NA,TGTGCCAGCAGCTTAGAGGGACAGGTTTACGAGCAGTACTTC,CASSLEGQVYEQYF
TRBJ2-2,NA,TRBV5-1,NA,TGCGCCAGCAGCTTGCCGGGGGCGAACACCGGGGAGCTGTTTTTT,CASSLPGANTGELFF
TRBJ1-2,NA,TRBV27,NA,TGTGCCAGCAGTTCCACAGGTTTTGGCTACACCTTC,CASSSTGFGYTF
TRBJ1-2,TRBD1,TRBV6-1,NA,TGTGCCAGCAGTGAAAGAAACAGGGGAAACTATGGCTACACCTTC,CASSERNRGNYGYTF
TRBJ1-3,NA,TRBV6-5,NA,TGTGCCAGCAGGTCAAGGGGGGGAAACACCATATATTTT,CASRSRGGNTIYF
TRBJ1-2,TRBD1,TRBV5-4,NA,TGTGCCAGCAGCTTGGGCGGACAGGGGGCGTTCTATGGCTACACCTTC,CASSLGGQGAFYGYTF
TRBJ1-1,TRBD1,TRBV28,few,TGTGCCAGCAGTTTAATTCGGGACAGGGGCACTGAAGCTTTCTTT,CASSLIRDRGTEAFF
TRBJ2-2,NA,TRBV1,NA,TGCACCAGCAGCCAAGAGAGCCTAGCGGGGAACACCGGGGAGCTGTTTTTT,CTSSQESLAGNTGELFF
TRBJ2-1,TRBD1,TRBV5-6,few,TGTGCCAGCAGGGCAACCGGGACAGGGGACCCCAATGAGCAGTTCTTC,CASRATGTGDPNEQFF
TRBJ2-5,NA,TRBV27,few,TGTGCCAGCAGTTCCTCATGGGCCTACCAAGAGACCCAGTACTTC,CASSSSWAYQETQYF
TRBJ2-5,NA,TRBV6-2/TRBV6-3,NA,TGTGCCAGCAGCCAGCCGGGGGTAGAGACCCAGTACTTC,CASSQPGVETQYF
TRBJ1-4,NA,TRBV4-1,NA,TGCGCCAGCACCCTCTGGGGGGGGAAGAATGAAAAACTGTTTTTT,CASTLWGGKNEKLFF
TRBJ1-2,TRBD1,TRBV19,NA,TGTGCCAGTAGTGTTACAGGGGGCGGCCCTAACTATGGCTACACCTTC,CASSVTGGGPNYGYTF
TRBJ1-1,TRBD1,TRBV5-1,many,TGCGCCAGCAGCGAAGGACAGGGCACTGAAGCTTTCTTT,CASSEGQGTEAFF
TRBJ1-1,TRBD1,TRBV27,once,TGTGCCAGCAGGCTGACAGGGGGCTACACTGAAGCTTTCTTT,CASRLTGGYTEAFF
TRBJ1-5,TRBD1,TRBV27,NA,TGTGCCAGCAGTCCTGGGACAGGTAATCAGCCCCAGCATTTT,CASSPGTGNQPQHF
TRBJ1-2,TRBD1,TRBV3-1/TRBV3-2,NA,TGTGCCAGCAGCCAGGACAGGGTGCGGTACACCTTC,CASSQDRVRYTF
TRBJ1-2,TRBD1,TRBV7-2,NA,TGTGCCAGCAGCATAAATACCGGGACAGGGTATGGCTACACCTTC,CASSINTGTGYGYTF
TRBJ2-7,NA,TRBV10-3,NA,TGTGCCATCAGTGAGTCGGGGGGCTACGAGCAGTACTTC,CAISESGGYEQYF
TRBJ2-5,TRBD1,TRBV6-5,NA,TGTGCCAGCAGCACCGGACAGGGGCCCCAAGAGACCCAGTACTTC,CASSTGQGPQETQYF
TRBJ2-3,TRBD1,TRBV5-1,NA,TGCGCCAGCAGAACAGGGGGAGAAGTACGAACAGATACGCAGTATTTT,CASRTGGEVRTDTQYF
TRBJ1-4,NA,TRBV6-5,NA,TGTGCCAGCACCCGAAGCGAACAGGGTTACGAAAAACTGTTTTTT,CASTRSEQGYEKLFF
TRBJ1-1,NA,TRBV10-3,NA,TGTGCCATCAGTGAGCCGTCGGTCACGGGGAACACTGAAGCTTTCTTT,CAISEPSVTGNTEAFF
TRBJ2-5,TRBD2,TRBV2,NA,TGTGCCAGCAGAGTCCTAGCGGGGGCCTCAGGGGCCCAGTACTTC,CASRVLAGASGAQYF
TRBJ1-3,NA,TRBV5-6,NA,TGTGCCAGCAGCGCGATCTCTGGAAACACCATATATTTT,CASSAISGNTIYF